This entry concerns a single T cell receptor (beta chain). Its antigen is as yet unknown. These data belong to a study of OX40 agonist ivuxolimab in advanced cancers. Trimming shortened V by 7 bases and J by 0 bases, and 7 bases separated the two germline ends. Germline CDR1 MNHNY, CDR2 SVGAGI (reference sequence). CDR3 length equals 13 residues. General observations from the study: Certain nonresponders additionally had low normalized T-cell clonal expansion. At 0.1 to 3.0 mg/kg and by week 6, clonal expansion occurred in CD4+ and CD8+ blood T cells.

Method: immunoSEQ multiplex PCR; TCRdb's copy keeps in-frame clones and lacks some. The sample consists of tens of thousands of clones, more than 80% of them appearing once. Sample: CD4+ or CD8+ T cells sorted from blood, taken in a trial of the OX40 agonist ivuxolimab. This TCR was recovered from an adult with an advanced solid tumor such as melanoma, head and neck, liver or kidney cancer. The chain employs TRBV6-6 and TRBJ1-3; D is unresolved. CDR3 amino acids: CASIQSSGNTIYF. DNA of the CDR3: TGTGCCAGCATTCAGAGCTCTGGAAACACCATATATTTT.